This T cell receptor beta chain was sequenced during a study of T cells in localized non-small cell lung cancer. Trimming stripped 7 bases from V and 6 bases from J, with 20 bases between. The CDR3 consists of 14 residues. Germline CDR1 and CDR2: SGHRS and YFSETQ. Using immunoSEQ multiplex PCR, the repertoire was profiled, and TCRdb retains in-frame clones only, with some absent. The profile shows approximately 11,000 clones, just under 30% of them singletons. The chain carries TRBV5-1 and TRBJ2-7, with D perhaps matching TRBD1 (5 bases). The source of this sequence is a man aged 40 to 69 with stage I lung adenocarcinoma. The specimen was lung tumor tissue, collected before any cancer treatment. The DNA of the CDR3 is TGCGCCAGCGGAATTACAGGTAGGCCCTCCGAGCAGTACTTC. It specifies CASGITGRPSEQYF.